This TCR beta chain was documented in a study of cytomegalovirus exposure and HLA in healthy donors (dated by TCRdb to 2016 to 2017). About the investigation overall: According to an earlier analysis of around 600 of the donors, roughly 180 million T cells yielded 90 million to 140 million unique TCR beta sequences and approximately 300 Gb of sequence data. An earlier analysis of several hundred of the donors applied high-throughput TCR beta sequencing to assess whether each TCR beta V gene segment acted as functional or pseudogenic. The number of donors typed differed by locus, with roughly 620-630 for A, B, C, DRB1 and DQB1, more than 500 for DQA1, approximately 570 for DPA1, and some 440 for DPB1. Among some 410 genotyped donors of the cohort, an average of around 240,000 unique TCR beta nucleotide sequences were sequenced per donor, roughly a sixth of them non-productive. A later analysis re-analyzed previously published TCR beta repertoires from several hundred donors and added high-resolution HLA genotyping to study TCR occurrence patterns. The study was designed to test whether signatures of past pathogen exposure could be identified by cataloging public T cell receptors. An early release that covered roughly 600 HLA-typed donors contained about 300 gigabases of sequencing data and tens of millions of unique TCR sequences. Donor age, sex, ethnicity and CMV serostatus were compiled together with the repertoire data. Of the roughly 400 genotyped donors, roughly 80% were placed in the genetic ancestry cluster associated with self-reported Caucasian donors. HLA typing included class I and class II loci at four-digit resolution. The study used immunosequencing to profile the T cell repertoires of around 600 subjects and linked those repertoires to cytomegalovirus serostatus. The later analysis used no new phenotypic data to find candidate immune exposures, relying instead on TCR beta sequences and their occurrence across donors. In addition to the first cohort of 500 to 850 subjects, a separate validation cohort of 100 to 150 different subjects was used. A few DR-DQ haplotypes were handled as single units for association and clustering because linkage in the cohort was strong. Genome-wide SNP genotypes for about three fifths of the 666 donors were used in a later genetic analysis, which treated that subset as a discovery cohort. To predict cytomegalovirus infection status, the study brought together high-throughput TCR immunosequencing, statistical association of individual TCRs with disease status, and machine learning. Every repertoire in the discovery cohort had been generated on one and the same sequencing platform.

The cohort consisted of 666 healthy bone marrow donors. At the time of sampling, every cohort member was nominally healthy, though immune exposures that went unrecorded were likely present. The donor was CMV seropositive and belonged to the group of 250 to 300 seropositive cohort members. Every donor gave a peripheral blood sample, and the peripheral blood mononuclear cells from that sample were used for TCR beta sequencing. Genomic DNA was extracted from the blood cell samples with the Qiagen DNeasy Blood Extraction Kit. Worth noting for this clone: Its antigen remains unidentified. No much larger clonotype is one base removed from it; base qualities were not supplied.

Reading the germline V gene gives CDR1 SGHAT and CDR2 FQNNGV. Including the terminal cysteine and phenylalanine, the CDR3 comprises 15 residues. The read is trimmed to its CDR3 DNA, 45 bases read in frame from base 1. V is reduced by 5 bases and J by 2 bases, leaving a spacing of 15 bases between them. Receptor libraries were prepared by the immunoSEQ multiplex PCR assay. A mixture of 60 forward primers for TCR Vbeta segments and 13 reverse primers for TCR Jbeta segments was used in the multiplex PCR. The CDR3 region of rearranged TCR beta genes was amplified from genomic DNA by a multiplex PCR assay. The amplified TCR beta libraries were sequenced on the Illumina HiSeq System as 87-base-pair reads. The source study handled its data this way. A later analysis tallied around 80 million unique TCR beta chains across the 700 or so repertoires, and some 10 million of those chains were shared by two or more donors. Raw reads were error-corrected and collapsed into unique sequences by a nearest-neighbor algorithm in which closely related sequences were merged to remove PCR and sequencing errors. V, D and J gene segments were assigned by aligning CDR3 sequences to IMGT reference sequences. For a sequence to be retained, at least a six-nucleotide match to both a V gene segment and a J gene segment was required. Rearrangements were classified as productive when the CDR3 lacked stop codons and remained in frame with V and J, and all other rearrangements were classified as non-productive. CDR3 was defined according to IMGT convention as the region running from the second conserved V-encoded cysteine to the conserved J-encoded phenylalanine. In an earlier analysis of 550 to 650 of the donors, sequences lacking an unambiguous match to a single V gene segment were excluded. In an earlier analysis of 587 of the donors, V segments were called functional above 56.7% productive rearrangements and were called segregating when the between-donor standard deviation exceeded 5%. To diagnose cytomegalovirus status from the catalog of TCR beta chain sequences, a statistical classification framework was built. A later analysis assigned V and J genes by comparing TCR nucleotide sequences with IMGT/GENE-DB human TR gene sequences. A later analysis assigned CDR3 sequences and most-parsimonious VDJ recombination scenarios with the TCRdist pipeline. In a later analysis, each TCR beta chain was defined by its CDR3 amino acid sequence together with its V-gene family, and reads lacking a unique V-gene family were excluded. A later analysis removed 550 to 700 highly shared, low-generation-probability nucleotide sequences to deal with suspected cross-contamination and a sequencing artifact. In a later analysis, a clonal expansion index for each public chain was calculated from normalized within-repertoire ranks of inferred template counts. A later analysis computed generation probabilities with a VDJ recombination model fitted to out-of-frame rearrangements, and checked the results against IGoR. In a later analysis, hypergeometric tests were used to score TCR-TCR, TCR-HLA and TCR-CMV co-occurrence, with a repertoire-size bias correction applied to TCR pairs. False discovery rates were estimated in a later analysis by permuting HLA or CMV assignments 20 times. In a later analysis, co-occurring TCRs were grouped using DBSCAN, and TCRdist sequence similarity was added for clustering within HLA-allele-positive subsets. Repertoires with fewer than 30,000 or more than 120,000 public chains were left out of co-occurrence clustering, as were four to six repertoires with anomalous nucleotide sharing. TCRdb re-hosts the immuneACCESS table, in-frame sequences only. Its copies lack some clones; in the studies checked, an unresolved V gene accounts for under half of them, and the cause for the rest is not known. V and J calls and clone size are copied from that table; D and trimming were computed from the DNA. Recorded for this sample are around 150,000 clones; roughly 85% of them occurred a single time. The ten most abundant clones make up about 9.3% of the sample.

Study-level results and caveats: Assigning TCR associations to individual alleles was difficult when HLA alleles, especially DR and DQ, strongly co-occurred. In the study, approximately 160 TCR beta chains were listed as associated with cytomegalovirus. The earlier analysis of a few hundred of the donors excluded some 16 rarely observed V segments, including chromosome 9 orphons, because counts were too low. Linkage disequilibrium might explain the correlated functional status among segregating V segments, but an unknown experimental factor could not be ruled out. Some IMGT-functional V segments, including TRBV6-2 and TRBV6-3, could not be distinguished by the 87-base-pair reads and were therefore excluded. The only immune exposure information available for the cohort was CMV serostatus. Three of the identified cytomegalovirus-associated TCR beta chains were confirmed in vitro to be specific for cytomegalovirus antigens. In a later analysis, HLA-associated TCR beta chains were found to be more clonally expanded and to have lower generation probabilities than equally common non-associated chains. A further reported finding was that TCR beta sequences accurately predicted the HLA-A and HLA-B alleles for most subjects in the first cohort. In both the original and validation cohorts, the classifier was reported to diagnose cytomegalovirus status with high specificity and sensitivity. In a later genetic analysis, fewer N-insertions in productive TCRs were reported among donors in an Asian-associated ancestry cluster than the roughly 710-donor mean. At a false discovery rate of 0.05, a later analysis linked 15,000 to 20,000 TCR beta sequences to specific HLA alleles. An earlier analysis of several hundred of the donors showed that most TCR beta V segments appeared in productive rearrangements either about 87% or about 30% of the time, which broadly matched IMGT annotations. The cohort was sequenced for TCR beta chains only, and without alpha or paired-chain data the features that could be detected were limited. The authors suggested that the approach could potentially be generalized to other disease states and immunological phenotypes. In a later analysis, the rate of TCR association differed among HLA loci, with DRB1 alleles having the most associated TCRs and HLA-C alleles having the fewest. Because HLA typing was missing for some donors at each locus, association tests included only the typed subset. In a later genetic analysis, a missense DCLRE1C variant was associated with V-gene and J-gene trimming of TCR beta chains, and the association was replicated in an independent cohort. In a later analysis, most CMV-associated TCR beta chains were found to appear HLA-restricted, with HLA associations seemingly driven largely by CMV exposure. Sequencing depth was assumed to be roughly uniform across donors in the presence/absence analyses, though that assumption may not hold. Most TCR sequences were seen in very few donors, while some public TCRs were found in many individuals. A cluster of highly shared sequence variants was judged likely to be a technical artifact of the sequencing pipeline. A later analysis reported that several top co-occurrence clusters appeared linked to parvovirus B19, influenza, CMV and Epstein-Barr virus.

Specimen: PBMCs. The TCR comes from a man between 18 and 29 years old in good health and CMV-seropositive. The chain is encoded by TRBV11-2 joined to TRBJ1-2; there is no confident call for the D gene. The DNA sequence is given as TGTGCCAGCAGCCCAGAGGGTACACTGAACTATGGCTACACCTTC. The translation is CASSPEGTLNYGYTF. Joined to the reference TRBV11-2 and TRBJ1-2 proteins, this CDR3 gives the full variable domain: EAGVAQSPRYKIIEKRQSVAFWCNPISGHATLYWYQQILGQGPKLLIQFQNNGVVDDSQLPKDRFSAERLKGVDSTLKIQPAKLEDSAVYLCASSPEGTLNYGYTFGSGTRLTVV.